A single sample gave rise to the 27 T cell receptor beta chains below, sequenced in a study of cytomegalovirus exposure and HLA in healthy donors. The PCR employed 60 Vbeta primers together with 13 Jbeta primers. Libraries were prepared by immunoSEQ multiplex PCR; TCRdb keeps only in-frame clonotypes and omits some of them. The sample consists of about 120,000 clones, 70% to 80% of them appearing once. Specimen: PBMCs. All receptors derive from a woman aged 40-49 years in good health and CMV-seropositive.

This clone showed up just once. V usage is TRBV2 and J usage is TRBJ1-4; D is uncertain. V was pared by 3 bases and J by 3 bases, with 8 bases between. The CDR3 contains 14 residues. CDR1 SNHLY and CDR2 FYNNEI come from the germline V gene. CDR3 nucleotide sequence: TGTGCCAGCAGTGAGGCCACACCTAATGAAAAACTGTTTTTT. Its translation: CASSEATPNEKLFF.

A single count supports this clone. The rearrangement links TRBV6-1 to TRBJ2-3; a possible D gene is TRBD1 (6 bases). CDR1 and CDR2 from the germline V gene are MNHNS and SASEGT. Trimming pared 6 bases from V and 2 bases from J, leaving 15 bases between. The CDR3 totals 15 residues. In nucleotides, the CDR3 is TGTGCCAGCAGCGAGCCAGGGGCATTCACAGATACGCAGTATTTT. It encodes CASSEPGAFTDTQYF.

In the case of this clone: The junction and the germline gene differ at one end; a read error may be behind it. This rearrangement joins TRBV7-7 to TRBJ2-5; no reliable D call. CDR1 SSHAT and CDR2 FNYEAQ come from the germline V gene (reference sequence). The CDR3 totals 13 residues. The CDR3 DNA reads as TGTGCTAGCAGCTTAGGTACAGTGGAGACCCAGTACTTC. Residues: CASSLGTVETQYF.

The V gene is TRBV5-1, the J gene TRBJ2-1, with TRBD1 matching 8 bases. The CDR3 runs 16 residues. The trim removed 0 bases at V and 3 bases at J, leaving 5 bases unmatched. The germline CDR1 and CDR2 sequences are SGHRS and YFSETQ. The CDR3 loop reads CASSLAGTGVYNEQFF. The CDR3 coding sequence is TGCGCCAGCAGCTTGGCCGGGACAGGAGTCTACAATGAGCAGTTCTTC.

The gene calls are TRBV27 and TRBJ1-2; maybe TRBD1 (5 bases). This CDR3 comprises 15 residues. With 5 bases removed from V and 8 bases from J, the gap between germline ends came to 21 bases. The germline CDR1 and CDR2 sequences are MNHEY and SMNVEV (reference sequence). In DNA, the CDR3 is TGTGCCAGCAGTCGGGGGAGTAAGGGCTCCGGCGGCTACACCTTC. Translation gives CASSRGSKGSGGYTF.

The rearrangement joins TRBV30 to TRBJ2-3, with 10 bases identical to TRBD2. V shed 5 bases, J shed 0 bases, and the junction held 5 bases outside the gene matches. The CDR3 has 15 residues. Germline CDR1 is GTSNPN and CDR2 is SVGIG (reference sequence). The DNA of the CDR3 is TGTGCCTGGTGTAGCGGGGGGCGGAGCACAGATACGCAGTATTTT. It codes for CAWCSGGRSTDTQYF.

The chain employs TRBV2 and TRBJ1-2; D possibly corresponds to TRBD1 (5 bases). CDR3 length equals 15 residues. Trimming removed 2 bases at V and 6 bases at J, with 16 bases between. Germline assignment: CDR1 SNHLY and CDR2 FYNNEI. CDR3: CASSEWTSREDGYTF. CDR3 nucleotide sequence: TGTGCCAGCAGTGAATGGACGAGCAGGGAAGATGGCTACACCTTC.

This chain joins TRBV7-8 and TRBJ1-1, with TRBD1 identical over 9 bases. CDR1 SGHVS and CDR2 FQNEAQ come from the germline V gene. The CDR3 spans 17 residues. The trim removed 5 bases at V and 11 bases at J, leaving 21 bases unmatched. As DNA, the CDR3 is TGTGCCAGCAGCAAACAAACGCCGGGACAGGGAATAGTGCAGGCTTTCTTT. It is translated as CASSKQTPGQGIVQAFF.

CDR3 residues: CASSPTGNTEAFF. In DNA form, the CDR3 reads TGCGCCAGCAGCCCTACAGGGAACACTGAAGCTTTCTTT. The gene calls are TRBV5-1 and TRBJ1-1; a possible D gene is TRBD1 (5 bases). Germline V gene lookup returns CDR1 SGHRS and CDR2 YFSETQ. V was cut by 4 bases and J by 1 base, with 8 bases left in between. The CDR3 has 13 residues.

The chain has TRBV6-1 and TRBJ2-1, with D perhaps TRBD2 (6 bases). V lost 4 bases, J lost 5 bases, and 18 bases lay in between. The CDR3 loop spans 16 amino acids. Per germline, CDR1 MNHNS and CDR2 SASEGT. The CDR3 region is CASSGSRRATNNEQFF. The CDR3 DNA reads as TGTGCCAGCAGTGGGTCTCGGAGGGCTACAAACAATGAGCAGTTCTTC.

The chain links TRBV7-2 to TRBJ1-1; perhaps TRBD1 as D (5 bases). The CDR3 runs to 13 residues. Looked up from germline, CDR1 is SGHTA and CDR2 is FQGNSA. Trimming left V 5 bases short and J 6 bases short, with 13 bases between. CDR3 coding DNA: TGTGCCAGCAGCCATATAGGGGACTCTGAAGCTTTCTTT. It encodes CASSHIGDSEAFF.

The J gene is TRBJ1-1, the V gene TRBV7-2; D ambiguous. Germline CDR1 is SGHTA and CDR2 is FQGNSA. This CDR3 is built from 13 residues. V gave up 8 bases and J gave up 1 base, with 11 bases separating them. CDR3 loop: CASGYKPNTEAFF. CDR3 sequence (DNA): TGTGCCAGCGGTTATAAGCCGAACACTGAAGCTTTCTTT. Filled out from reference TRBV7-2 and TRBJ1-1, the complete variable domain reads GAGVSQSPSNKVTEKGKDVELRCDPISGHTALYWYRQSLGQGLEFLIYFQGNSAPDKSGLPSDRFSAERTGGSVSTLTIQRTQQEDSAVYLCASGYKPNTEAFFGQGTRLTVV.

V and J are TRBV6-1 and TRBJ2-7; D perhaps matches TRBD2 (6 bases). The germline V and J ends were trimmed by 2 bases and 3 bases, with 14 bases remaining between them. In germline, CDR1 is MNHNS, CDR2 SASEGT. This CDR3 has 15 residues. CDR3 protein: CASSEQLGTYYEQYF. CDR3 sequence (DNA): TGTGCCAGCAGTGAACAGCTTGGGACTTACTACGAGCAGTACTTC.

This chain joins TRBV19 and TRBJ2-1, with D maybe TRBD1 (6 bases). Trimming stripped 2 bases from V and 12 bases from J, with 14 bases between. This CDR3 contains 13 residues. Germline values: CDR1 LNHDA, CDR2 SQIVND (reference sequence). CDR3 amino acids: CASSIRRGQRQFF. The CDR3 DNA reads as TGTGCCAGTAGTATAAGGCGTGGACAGCGGCAGTTCTTC.

CDR3 loop: CASSHGRDVAFF. The CDR3 nucleotides read TGTGCCAGCAGCCACGGTCGGGATGTAGCTTTCTTT. The chain recombines TRBV6-6 with TRBJ1-1; D not resolved. V gave up 6 bases and J gave up 10 bases, with 15 bases separating them. This CDR3 region has 12 residues. Germline values: CDR1 MNHNY, CDR2 SVGAGI (reference sequence).

The CDR3 bases are TGTGCCAGCAGCAAGGGGGCAAGGGATCAGCCCCAGCATTTT. Protein: CASSKGARDQPQHF. The chain carries TRBV7-8 and TRBJ1-5, with 7 bases aligning to TRBD1. The V and J ends lost 5 bases and 5 bases, in that order; junction bases with no gene match: 6. The CDR3 totals 14 residues. CDR1 and CDR2 (germline): SGHVS, FQNEAQ.

This clone was detected once. The chain couples TRBV6-5 to TRBJ1-1; D remains ambiguous. The CDR3 totals 13 residues. V was cut by 4 bases and J by 1 base, with 7 bases left in between. Germline V gene lookup returns CDR1 MNHEY and CDR2 SVGAGI. The CDR3 nucleotides are TGTGCCAGCAGTTGGACTTGGAACACTGAAGCTTTCTTT. It translates to CASSWTWNTEAFF.

CDR3 amino acids: CASSQDEQGYTGELFF. The CDR3, as DNA: TGTGCCAGCAGCCAAGATGAACAGGGGTACACCGGGGAGCTGTTTTTT. The V gene is TRBV4-2, the J gene TRBJ2-2; 7 bases are a match to TRBD1. The CDR3 sequence is 16 residues long. In germline, CDR1 is LGHNA, CDR2 YNFKEQ. V gave up 0 bases and J gave up 3 bases; unmatched junction bases: 4.

Only a few counts were recorded for this clone. J is TRBJ2-7 and V is TRBV20-1; a weak D match, TRBD2 (6 bases). Trimming took 1 base from V and 12 from J, leaving 10 bases between them. The CDR3 sequence is 10 residues long. The germline CDR1 and CDR2 sequences are DFQATT and SNEGSKA (reference sequence). CDR3 protein: CSARGAGLYF. The CDR3 DNA is TGCAGTGCTAGAGGGGCGGGGCTGTACTTC.

The chain uses TRBV5-8 and TRBJ2-1; 10 nucleotides agree with TRBD1. Germline V gene data show CDR1 as SGHTS and CDR2 as YDEGEE. The CDR3 is 17 residues long. The J segment lost 6 bases and the V segment lost 4 bases, leaving 13 bases of the junction unmatched. The CDR3, as DNA: TGTGCCAGCAGCCCTTCGACAGGGGGCCCTAGGTTCAATGAGCAGTTCTTC. Amino acids: CASSPSTGGPRFNEQFF.

This chain joins TRBV6-1 and TRBJ1-1, with 8 bases that match TRBD1. Unmatched junction bases numbered 5, after V lost 3 bases and J lost 5 bases. Germline CDR1 is MNHNS and CDR2 is SASEGT. The CDR3 covers 14 residues. The CDR3 loop is CASSDSGGWTEAFF. CDR3 nucleotides: TGTGCCAGCAGTGATTCAGGGGGCTGGACTGAAGCTTTCTTT.

The chain links TRBV11-2 to TRBJ2-1; TRBD2 is a possible D gene (6 bases). Trimming removed 4 bases at V and 4 bases at J, with 23 bases between. The V gene's germline CDR1 is SGHAT and CDR2 FQNNGV. The CDR3 loop spans 18 amino acids. CDR3 in amino acids: CASSSYNFRDWDYNEQFF. In nucleotides, the CDR3 is TGTGCCAGCAGCTCCTACAATTTCCGGGACTGGGATTACAATGAGCAGTTCTTC.

The genes are TRBV5-1 and TRBJ2-1; tentatively, D is TRBD2 (6 bases). Germline V lookup: CDR1 SGHRS, CDR2 YFSETQ. This CDR3 contains 13 residues. The germline V and J ends were trimmed by 7 bases and 1 base, with 9 bases remaining between them. The CDR3, as DNA: TGCGCCAGCGGGGGAGGTTCCTACAATGAGCAGTTCTTC. Its translation: CASGGGSYNEQFF. The whole variable domain, remainder taken from reference TRBV5-1 and TRBJ2-1, is KAGVTQTPRYLIKTRGQQVTLSCSPISGHRSVSWYQQTPGQGLQFLFEYFSETQRNKGNFPGRFSGRQFSNSRSEMNVSTLELGDSALYLCASGGGSYNEQFFGPGTRLTVL.

The rearrangement joins TRBV19 to TRBJ1-2, with 7 bases lining up with TRBD1. Germline V CDR1 and CDR2: LNHDA, SQIVND (reference sequence). V lost 1 base to trimming and J lost 8 bases; unmatched junction nucleotides: 7. The CDR3 runs 14 residues. CDR3 DNA: TGTGCCAGTAGTATAGCCTGGACAGGTAGAGGCTACACCTTC. Translated: CASSIAWTGRGYTF.

This clone was counted a single time. The chain uses TRBV28 and TRBJ1-2; 11 bases map to TRBD1. With 2 bases clipped from V and 5 bases from J, the junction kept 4 bases outside the gene matches. CDR1 and CDR2 (germline): MDHEN, SYDVKM. The CDR3 contains 15 residues. The CDR3 region is CASSLGGTGGYGYTF. As DNA, the CDR3 is TGTGCCAGCAGTTTAGGGGGGACAGGGGGGTATGGCTACACCTTC.

CDR3 sequence: CASSLEGGVYTDTQYF. In DNA form, the CDR3 reads TGCGCCAGCAGCTTGGAAGGGGGCGTTTACACAGATACGCAGTATTTT. V usage is TRBV5-1 and J usage is TRBJ2-3; 7 positions match TRBD1. Per germline, CDR1 SGHRS and CDR2 YFSETQ. This CDR3 contains 16 residues. V gave up 0 bases and J gave up 2 bases; unmatched junction bases: 6.

The chain has TRBV6-1 and TRBJ1-5; D gene uncertain. Trimming shortened V by 7 bases and J by 4 bases, and 11 bases separated the two germline ends. Germline V gives CDR1 MNHNS, CDR2 SASEGT. This CDR3 has 13 amino acids. Here the CDR3 reads CASMVTVNQPQHF. The CDR3 DNA follows: TGTGCCAGCATGGTTACAGTTAATCAGCCCCAGCATTTT.